These 13 T cell receptor beta chains originate from one sample sequenced in a study of blood T cell repertoires in COVID-19. Clones were sequenced by immunoSEQ multiplex PCR, and TCRdb holds only the in-frame ones, with some missing. Of 150,000 to 200,000 clones in the sample, approximately 90% were seen once. Input material: peripheral blood. Receptors were obtained from a human donor in a cohort sampled during active COVID-19.

The chain has TRBV6-1 and TRBJ2-7; D not resolved. This CDR3 contains 13 residues. V dropped 2 bases and J dropped 4 bases, with 9 bases sitting between them. Germline values: CDR1 MNHNS, CDR2 SASEGT. CDR3 in DNA: TGTGCCAGCAGTGAAAACTCCGAATACGAGCAGTACTTC. This codes for CASSENSEYEQYF.

This chain links TRBV9 with TRBJ1-5, with D unresolved. Trimming stripped 0 bases from V and 5 bases from J, with 12 bases between. Per the germline V gene, CDR1 is SGDLS and CDR2 is YYNGEE. CDR3 length equals 15 residues. In DNA form, the CDR3 reads TGTGCCAGCAGCGTAGACGGGGTTCCCTATCAGCCCCAGCATTTT. Protein product: CASSVDGVPYQPQHF.

This clone was recorded once. The chain uses TRBV10-3 and TRBJ2-5; TRBD2 matches at 10 bases. The CDR3 loop spans 13 amino acids. CDR1 ENHRY and CDR2 SYGVKD come from the germline V gene. With 7 bases clipped from V and 4 bases from J, the junction kept 3 bases outside the gene matches. The CDR3 spells CAITEREGETQYF. In DNA, the CDR3 is TGTGCCATCACCGAGCGGGAGGGAGAGACCCAGTACTTC.

CDR3 sequence reads: CASSLSGTGEYEQYF. In nucleotides, the CDR3 is TGTGCCAGCAGTTTAAGTGGGACAGGGGAATACGAGCAGTACTTC. The chain uses TRBV27 and TRBJ2-7; 10 nucleotides align to TRBD1. The V gene's germline CDR1 is MNHEY and CDR2 SMNVEV (reference sequence). J gave up 4 bases and V 2 bases, and 5 bases lay outside the gene matches. CDR3 length: 15 residues.

This clone was seen a handful of times. The chain carries TRBV10-1 and TRBJ2-1; TRBD2 aligns across 7 bases. V lost 2 bases and J lost 8; bases outside the gene matches: 12. CDR3 length equals 16 residues. Germline V gives CDR1 WNHNN, CDR2 SYGVQD (reference sequence). CDR3 sequence: CASSEVLSGALHEQFF. The CDR3 nucleotides are TGCGCCAGCAGTGAGGTCCTCAGCGGGGCCCTACATGAGCAGTTCTTC.

The rearrangement uses TRBV5-1 and TRBJ2-5, with TRBD2 identical over 9 bases. Germline lookup yields CDR1 SGHRS and CDR2 YFSETQ. The CDR3 is made up of 14 amino acids. The V and J ends lost 4 bases and 4 bases, in that order; junction bases with no gene match: 5. CDR3: CASSAGTSRETQYF. The CDR3, as DNA: TGCGCCAGCAGCGCCGGGACTAGCCGAGAGACCCAGTACTTC.

The chain links TRBV30 to TRBJ1-2, with 8 bases aligning to TRBD1. J was trimmed by 12 bases and V by 3 bases; bases with no gene match: 12. Germline V CDR1 and CDR2: GTSNPN, SVGIG (reference sequence). The CDR3 covers 13 residues. The CDR3 sequence: CAWSYPPTGGHTF. The DNA for the CDR3 is TGTGCCTGGAGCTATCCCCCTACAGGGGGACACACCTTC. The variable domain in full, with the rest retrieved from reference TRBV30 and TRBJ1-2, is SQTIHQWPATLVQPVGSPLSLECTVEGTSNPNLYWYRQAAGRGLQLLFYSVGIGQISSEVPQNLSASRPQDRQFILSSKKLLLSDSGFYLCAWSYPPTGGHTFGSGTRLTVV.

The chain is built from TRBV30 and TRBJ1-2, with unresolved D. Germline CDR1 is GTSNPN and CDR2 is SVGIG (reference sequence). The CDR3 sequence is 15 residues long. V lost 2 bases and J 4 bases, leaving 17 bases between the germline ends. The CDR3 coding sequence is TGTGCCTGGAGTCCACGGCGGGGAGGTCTCTATGGCTACACCTTC. The encoded protein is CAWSPRRGGLYGYTF.

The chain recombines TRBV27 with TRBJ1-6, with D maybe TRBD1 (6 bases). CDR1 is MNHEY, CDR2 SMNVEV, per germline (reference sequence). This CDR3 region has 16 residues. Trimming removed 5 bases from V and 1 base from J, with 12 bases in between. CDR3 protein: CASSPFRGSYNSPLHF. The CDR3 region has the DNA TGTGCCAGCAGTCCCTTCAGGGGTTCCTATAATTCACCCCTCCACTTT.

This clone is a singleton in its sample. The rearrangement links TRBV18 to TRBJ2-6; 10 bases fit TRBD1. CDR3 size: 22 residues. Looked up from germline, CDR1 is KGHSH and CDR2 is LQKENI. V lost 3 bases and J lost 0; bases outside the gene matches: 17. The CDR3 DNA sequence: TGTGCCAGCTCACCGCTACCCAACTTGGGACAGGGGATCCCCTCTGGGGCCAACGTCCTGACTTTC. Translation: CASSPLPNLGQGIPSGANVLTF.

The CDR3: CASSPYRGGTEQFF. As DNA, the CDR3 is TGTGCCAGCAGCCCCTACAGGGGAGGTACTGAGCAGTTCTTC. The chain carries TRBV7-2 and TRBJ2-1; D is possibly TRBD1 (7 bases). Per the germline V gene, CDR1 is SGHTA and CDR2 is FQGNSA. The CDR3 has 14 residues. Trimming stripped 5 bases from V and 9 bases from J, with 17 bases between.

The genes are TRBV5-8 and TRBJ1-5, with D unclear. In germline, CDR1 is SGHTS, CDR2 YDEGEE. Trimming removed 0 bases at V and 4 bases at J, with 8 bases between. The CDR3 length is 14 residues. CDR3 residues: CASSLGGINQPQHF. CDR3 DNA sequence: TGTGCCAGCAGCTTGGGAGGGATTAATCAGCCCCAGCATTTT. Supplemented by reference TRBV5-8 and TRBJ1-5, the full variable domain reads EAGVTQSPTHLIKTRGQQATLRCSPISGHTSVYWYQQALGLGLQFLLWYDEGEERNRGNFPPRFSGRQFPNYSSELNVNALELEDSALYLCASSLGGINQPQHFGDGTRLSIL.

The chain combines TRBV29-1 with TRBJ1-1, with TRBD1 identical over 11 bases. Germline lookup yields CDR1 SQVTM and CDR2 ANQGSEA. After removal of 6 bases from V and 4 bases from J, the junction contained 4 bases not matched to a gene. The CDR3 has 13 amino acids. The CDR3 DNA reads TGCAGCGTCGGCGGGACAGGGGGCACTGAAGCTTTCTTT. Translating it yields CSVGGTGGTEAFF.